These 18 T cell receptor beta chains came from one sample sequenced in a study of blood T cell repertoires in COVID-19. TCRdb's table, derived via immunoSEQ multiplex PCR, lists solely in-frame clones and lacks some. The sample yields around 80,000 clones, roughly 91% seen once. Sequencing was done on a sample of peripheral blood. All receptors derive from a man between 60 and 70 years old with acute or convalescent COVID-19.

The J gene is TRBJ1-5, the V gene TRBV28; 9 bases align to TRBD1. V was clipped by 6 bases and J by 4 bases; unmatched bases: 7. The V gene's germline CDR1 is MDHEN and CDR2 SYDVKM. The CDR3 is 15 residues long. Written as DNA, the CDR3 is TGTGCCAGCAGCCACAGACAGGGGGAGAATCAGCCCCAGCATTTT. Its protein is CASSHRQGENQPQHF.

The genes are TRBV9 and TRBJ2-7; 7 bases are a match to TRBD2. The V gene's germline CDR1 is SGDLS and CDR2 YYNGEE. V dropped 7 bases and J dropped 4; count of bases not matched to a gene: 14. The CDR3 has 15 residues. The DNA for the CDR3 is TGTGCCAGCGCCGTAGGTCGAGCGGGAACGTACGAGCAGTACTTC. Amino acids: CASAVGRAGTYEQYF.

The V call is TRBV19, the J call TRBJ2-1, with 12 positions matching TRBD2. The germline gives CDR1 LNHDA, CDR2 SQIVND (reference sequence). V gave up 10 bases and J gave up 7 bases; unmatched junction bases: 2. The CDR3 is 12 residues long. The CDR3 DNA sequence: TGTGCCACCGGGACTAGCGGGAATGAGCAGTTCTTC. Translated, it gives CATGTSGNEQFF.

The chain carries TRBV5-8 and TRBJ2-1; 7 bases match TRBD1. CDR3 length: 14 amino acids. J lost 2 bases, V lost 5 bases, and 4 bases had no gene match. The germline V gene has CDR1 SGHTS and CDR2 YDEGEE. CDR3 region: CASSRDRAYNEQFF. The DNA of the CDR3 is TGTGCCAGCAGTCGAGACAGGGCCTACAATGAGCAGTTCTTC.

J is TRBJ2-4 and V is TRBV7-3; TRBD2 might be the D (5 bases). This CDR3 region has 14 residues. V was cut by 5 bases and J by 4 bases, with 12 bases left in between. Germline CDR1 reads SGHTA; CDR2 reads FQGTGA. In DNA, the CDR3 is TGTGCCAGCAGCCCAAGCGGCCTGAAAAACATTCAGTACTTC. Protein sequence: CASSPSGLKNIQYF.

A remark on this clone: The same CDR3 is also encoded by other DNA sequences in this sample. This sequence joins TRBV10-3 and TRBJ1-5, with 8 positions matching TRBD1. The V segment lost 8 bases and the J segment 4 bases; nucleotides outside the gene matches: 7. Germline assignment: CDR1 ENHRY and CDR2 SYGVKD. The CDR3 spans 14 residues. Here the CDR3 reads CAISDRGGNQPQHF. CDR3 DNA: TGTGCCATCTCCGACAGGGGAGGAAATCAGCCCCAGCATTTT.

The chain combines TRBV5-1 with TRBJ1-6, with a weak D call TRBD1 (6 bases). Looked up from germline, CDR1 is SGHRS and CDR2 is YFSETQ. V lost 1 base to trimming and J lost 8 bases, with 10 bases between them. The CDR3 runs 14 residues. In DNA form, the CDR3 reads TGCGCCAGCAGCTTGACAGGGAGCGATTCACCCCTCCACTTT. Residues: CASSLTGSDSPLHF.

The rearrangement joins TRBV19 to TRBJ2-7, with TRBD1 matching 9 bases. The CDR3 contains 14 residues. V shed 5 bases and J 4 bases; nucleotides not matched to a gene: 6. Germline CDR1 LNHDA, CDR2 SQIVND (reference sequence). This chain's CDR3 is CASSLRDRAYEQYF. The CDR3 nucleotides read TGTGCCAGTAGTCTCCGGGACAGGGCTTACGAGCAGTACTTC.

Concerning this clone itself: One junction end disagrees with the germline gene, perhaps due to a read error. The chain combines TRBV5-1 with TRBJ1-3; TRBD1 matches at 10 bases. The CDR3 sequence is 15 residues long. CDR1 SGHRS and CDR2 YFSETQ come from the germline V gene. CDR3 coding DNA: TGCGCCAGCAGTTTGGGACAGGGGAGAACGGACACCATATATTTT. It is translated as CASSLGQGRTDTIYF.

The chain recombines TRBV12-5 with TRBJ2-7, with D unresolved. V lost 2 bases to trimming and J lost 4 bases, with 6 bases between them. There are 12 residues in the CDR3. Per germline, CDR1 LGHNT and CDR2 FRNRAP. The CDR3: CASGLTEYEQYF. The CDR3 region has the DNA TGTGCTAGTGGTTTGACAGAGTACGAGCAGTACTTC.

This clone was seen once. The chain couples TRBV9 to TRBJ1-3; D is undetermined. Per germline, CDR1 SGDLS and CDR2 YYNGEE. The CDR3 is 17 amino acids. V lost 4 bases and J lost 2, with 19 bases in between. The CDR3 spells CASSTTTWGEAGNTIYF. The CDR3 DNA reads as TGTGCCAGCAGCACCACCACATGGGGAGAGGCTGGAAACACCATATATTTT.

V and J are TRBV14 and TRBJ2-3, with a tentative D call TRBD2 (6 bases). V lost 4 bases and J 5 bases, leaving 13 bases between the germline ends. This CDR3 comprises 14 residues. Per the germline V gene, CDR1 is SGHDN and CDR2 is FVKESK. The CDR3: CASSRRAGLDTQYF. The CDR3 DNA reads as TGTGCCAGCAGCCGGAGGGCAGGGTTAGATACGCAGTATTTT.

CDR3 sequence: CSVQVMGTDTQYF. DNA for the CDR3: TGCAGCGTTCAGGTTATGGGCACAGATACGCAGTATTTT. The V gene is TRBV29-1, the J gene TRBJ2-3; D is unresolved. V lost 5 bases and J lost 1, with 10 bases in between. The CDR3 sequence is 13 residues long. The germline V gene encodes CDR1 SQVTM and CDR2 ANQGSEA.

The J gene is TRBJ2-7, the V gene TRBV7-8; no reliable D call. Germline V gene lookup returns CDR1 SGHVS and CDR2 FQNEAQ. The V end was cut by 1 base, the J end by 0 bases, with 10 bases between. The CDR3 runs 15 residues. CDR3 residues: CASSLVGSSSYEQYF. CDR3 coding DNA: TGTGCCAGCAGCTTAGTGGGTTCTAGCTCCTACGAGCAGTACTTC.

This chain links TRBV27 with TRBJ2-7; a weak D match, TRBD1 (6 bases). Germline CDR1 reads MNHEY; CDR2 reads SMNVEV (reference sequence). CDR3 length: 13 amino acids. V lost 6 bases and J lost 2, with 11 bases in between. The CDR3 region has the DNA TGTGCCAGCAGCGATGGACAGACCTACGAGCAGTACTTC. It encodes CASSDGQTYEQYF.

This clone was observed a few times. For the CDR3, the DNA is TGTGCCAGCAGCGTAGCTCCAGGGAGGACTGAAGCTTTCTTT. Protein: CASSVAPGRTEAFF. The V and J genes are TRBV9 and TRBJ1-1; D might be TRBD1 (5 bases). Germline CDR1 and CDR2: SGDLS and YYNGEE. V lost 0 bases and J 5 bases, leaving 11 bases between the germline ends. This CDR3 contains 14 residues.

The chain has TRBV3-1 (or the pseudogene TRBV3-2) and TRBJ2-1; D is perhaps TRBD2 (6 bases). This CDR3 comprises 16 residues. V gave up 0 bases and J gave up 8 bases, with 17 bases separating them. Germline V gene data show CDR1 as LGHDT and CDR2 as YNNKEL (reference sequence). In DNA, the CDR3 is TGTGCCAGCAGCCAAGATCAAGTGGGACTTACTGATGAGCAGTTCTTC. This translates into CASSQDQVGLTDEQFF.

This chain joins TRBV5-1 and TRBJ2-5; 8 bases match TRBD2. The trim removed 6 bases at V and 4 bases at J, leaving 14 bases unmatched. The germline V gene encodes CDR1 SGHRS and CDR2 YFSETQ. The length of the CDR3 is 16 residues. The CDR3 reads CASTSAGGFLIETQYF. The CDR3 DNA follows: TGCGCCAGCACCTCGGCGGGGGGCTTCTTGATAGAGACCCAGTACTTC.